This T cell receptor beta chain appears in the sequencing data of a study of identical twins. Notes on the study in general: Recombination models fit unrelated individuals' TCR alpha sharing but underestimated twins'.

One entry per CDR3 protein results from TCRdb running MiXCR on the 5' RACE reads. The sample has 250,000 to 300,000 distinct CDR3 sequences, about 8.9% seen once; the top ten hold 3%. To note about this clonotype: Its cognate antigen is unknown.

The trim removed 10 bases at V and 8 bases at J, leaving 15 bases unmatched. The length of the CDR3 is 16 residues. Germline-derived CDR1 and CDR2 are ENHRY and SYGVKD. These data were likewise used in another study, on yellow fever vaccine responses in identical twins. This second study says: In identical twins, vaccine T cell responses appeared partly shared and partly individual.

The rearrangement joins TRBV10-3 to TRBJ2-1; 12 bases map to TRBD2. The receptor's source is a woman aged 18-29 years in good health. Sample: CD8+ T cells sorted from blood. The CDR3, as DNA: TGTGCCACACGACGAAATCCTAGCGGGGGGGAGGATGAGCAGTTCTTC. Its translation: CATRRNPSGGEDEQFF.